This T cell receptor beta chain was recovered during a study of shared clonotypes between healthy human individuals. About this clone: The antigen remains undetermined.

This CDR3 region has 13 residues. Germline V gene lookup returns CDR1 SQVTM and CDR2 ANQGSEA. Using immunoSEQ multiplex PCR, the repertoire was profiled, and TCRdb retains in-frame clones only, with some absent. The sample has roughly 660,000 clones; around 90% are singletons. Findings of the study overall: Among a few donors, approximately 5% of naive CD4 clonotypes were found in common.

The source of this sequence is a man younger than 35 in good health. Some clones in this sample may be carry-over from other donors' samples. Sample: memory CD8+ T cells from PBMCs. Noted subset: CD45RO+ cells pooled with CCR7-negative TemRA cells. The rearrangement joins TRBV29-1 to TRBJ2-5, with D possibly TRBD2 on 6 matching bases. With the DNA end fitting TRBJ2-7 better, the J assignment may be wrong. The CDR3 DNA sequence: TGCAGCGTGTATGGGGGGACCTCCTACGAGCAGTACTTC. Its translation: CSVYGGTSYEQYF.